These 14 T cell receptor beta chains originate from one sample sequenced in a study of cytomegalovirus exposure and HLA in healthy donors. A multiplex PCR was run with 60 Vbeta primers and 13 Jbeta primers. The repertoire was sequenced with immunoSEQ multiplex PCR; TCRdb's copy has only in-frame clones and lacks some. With 100,000 to 150,000 clones in the sample, the ten largest clones hold 2.2%. The specimen sequenced was PBMCs. The receptor source for this set is a man aged 35 to 55 in good health and CMV-seronegative.

The chain links TRBV7-2 to TRBJ2-7; D is perhaps TRBD1 (5 bases). V lost 2 bases to trimming and J lost 7 bases, with 18 bases between them. The CDR3 spans 15 residues. The germline V gene has CDR1 SGHTA and CDR2 FQGNSA. The CDR3 nucleotides read TGTGCCAGCAGCTTACGGGTAGGGGCGCCTTGGGAGCAGTACTTC. This gives the protein CASSLRVGAPWEQYF.

The V gene is TRBV18, the J gene TRBJ1-1; a possible D gene is TRBD1 (6 bases). Trimming shortened V by 4 bases and J by 3 bases, and 9 bases separated the two germline ends. CDR1 and CDR2 from the germline V gene are KGHSH and LQKENI. This CDR3 spans 13 amino acids. This CDR3 is CASSLDRYTEAFF. The CDR3 nucleotides read TGTGCCAGCTCACTAGACAGGTACACTGAAGCTTTCTTT.

This sequence joins TRBV11-2 and TRBJ1-5; D is perhaps TRBD1 (6 bases). CDR1 is SGHAT and CDR2 is FQNNGV in the germline V gene. The ends were cut back, 0 bases at V and 9 bases at J, with 15 bases in the middle. This CDR3 region has 15 residues. As DNA, the CDR3 is TGTGCCAGCAGCTTAGATGGAAGGGGGGGTCTGCCCCAGCATTTT. It translates to CASSLDGRGGLPQHF.

V gene TRBV19 combines with J gene TRBJ2-1; tentative D call: TRBD2 (6 bases). CDR1 is LNHDA, CDR2 SQIVND, per germline (reference sequence). V was trimmed by 7 bases and J by 7 bases, leaving 20 bases between them. This CDR3 comprises 15 residues. The CDR3 loop is CASTNEVGGGNEQFF. The CDR3 region has the DNA TGTGCCAGTACCAACGAGGTGGGAGGTGGGAATGAGCAGTTCTTC.

The chain carries TRBV5-4 and TRBJ2-1, with TRBD2 matching over 9 bases. Germline V gene lookup returns CDR1 SGHNT and CDR2 YYREEE (reference sequence). V lost 5 bases and J lost 2; bases outside the gene matches: 8. The CDR3 spans 16 residues. The chain's CDR3 is CASSQGGRATYNEQFF. The CDR3 region has the DNA TGTGCCAGCAGTCAAGGCGGGAGGGCAACCTACAATGAGCAGTTCTTC.

V and J are TRBV28 and TRBJ2-7, with 8 bases fitting TRBD2. Germline-derived CDR1 and CDR2 are MDHEN and SYDVKM. The CDR3 has 16 amino acids. V trimming: 8 bases; J trimming: 0 bases; junction bases outside the gene matches: 12. In nucleotides, the CDR3 is TGTGCCAGCCGGGGTGCGGGGGGCGTAAGCTCCTACGAGCAGTACTTC. Residues: CASRGAGGVSSYEQYF.

The V and J genes are TRBV28 and TRBJ2-5; 8 nucleotides align to TRBD1. CDR1 is MDHEN and CDR2 is SYDVKM in the germline V gene. V shed 1 base, J shed 5 bases, and the junction held 9 bases outside the gene matches. The CDR3 totals 16 residues. CDR3 amino acids: CASSLSGQGARETQYF. Written as DNA, the CDR3 is TGTGCCAGCAGTTTATCCGGCCAGGGGGCTCGGGAGACCCAGTACTTC.

V is TRBV28 and J is TRBJ1-1; TRBD1 might be the D (5 bases). This CDR3 is 15 amino acids long. Trimming left V 2 bases short and J 1 base short, with 11 bases between. The germline V gene has CDR1 MDHEN and CDR2 SYDVKM. This CDR3 reads CASSLRDRGNTEAFF. The CDR3 DNA sequence: TGTGCCAGCAGTTTAAGGGATAGGGGGAACACTGAAGCTTTCTTT.

J is TRBJ2-2 and V is TRBV5-4; 7 bases are shared with TRBD2. The CDR3 length is 15 residues. The V gene's germline CDR1 is SGHNT and CDR2 YYREEE (reference sequence). The V gene end was trimmed by 1 base and the J gene end by 5 bases; junction bases not matched to a gene: 5. In DNA form, the CDR3 reads TGTGCCAGCAGCTTGCCTAGCGGTGGTACCGGGGAGCTGTTTTTT. Residues: CASSLPSGGTGELFF.

The V call is TRBV13, the J call TRBJ2-3, with 8 positions matching TRBD2. J lost 7 bases, V lost 2 bases, and 17 bases had no gene match. There are 18 residues in the CDR3. Germline-derived CDR1 and CDR2 are PRHDT and FYEKMQ (reference sequence). CDR3 in DNA: TGTGCCAGCAGCTTAAGACGGCCTAGCGGGTTCCCCGACCATACGCAGTATTTT. It is translated as CASSLRRPSGFPDHTQYF.

V usage is TRBV21-1 and J usage is TRBJ1-1; the table's D call, TRBD1, was not checked against the DNA. TRBV21-1 is classified as a pseudogene. The CDR3 extends over 17 amino acids. CDR3 DNA sequence: TGTGCCAGCAGCAGGGGGACAAAAAATTCCATGAACACTGAAGCTTTCTTT. This codes for CASSRGTKNSMNTEAFF.

The J gene is TRBJ1-4, the V gene TRBV27; D remains ambiguous. Between the trimmed V and J ends, which lost 6 bases and 7 bases, there was a span of 9 bases. Germline CDR1 is MNHEY and CDR2 is SMNVEV (reference sequence). This CDR3 has 12 amino acids. This CDR3 is CASSHRGEKLFF. DNA of the CDR3: TGTGCCAGCAGCCACCGAGGTGAAAAACTGTTTTTT.

The rearrangement uses TRBV5-6 and TRBJ2-7; a possible D gene is TRBD1 (5 bases). There are 14 residues in the CDR3. CDR1 is SGHDT, CDR2 YYEEEE, per germline. V lost 0 bases and J 3 bases, leaving 10 bases between the germline ends. Written as DNA, the CDR3 is TGTGCCAGCAGCTTGGGTATCGACAGCTACGAGCAGTACTTC. Its translation: CASSLGIDSYEQYF.

The CDR3 loop is CASSSTGQGAHEQFF. The CDR3 nucleotides read TGTGCCAGCAGTTCAACGGGACAGGGGGCTCATGAGCAGTTCTTC. V and J are TRBV28 and TRBJ2-1, with 12 positions matching TRBD1. The V and J ends lost 4 bases and 8 bases, in that order; junction bases with no gene match: 6. The CDR3 totals 15 residues. Germline V gives CDR1 MDHEN, CDR2 SYDVKM.